Listed here are 3 T cell receptor beta chains from one sample, sequenced in a study of T cell responses to AZD1222 COVID-19 vaccine. The method was immunoSEQ multiplex PCR; TCRdb's version includes in-frame clones alone and lacks a portion of them. The repertoire consists of about 120,000 clones, with roughly 87% occurring once and the leading ten covering approximately 2.5%. The sample was peripheral blood, taken 28 days after the second AZD1222 dose. Receptor source: an adult who received the AZD1222 COVID-19 vaccine.

The CDR3 sequence is CASSSLGGIHQPQHF. For the CDR3, the DNA is TGTGCCAGCAGCTCCCTGGGTGGAATACATCAGCCCCAGCATTTT. This chain joins TRBV6-5 and TRBJ1-5, with no clear D. Germline V gene lookup returns CDR1 MNHEY and CDR2 SVGAGI. V was cut by 6 bases and J by 5 bases, with 17 bases left in between. The CDR3 sequence is 15 residues long.

V gene TRBV7-2 combines with J gene TRBJ1-6; TRBD1 matches 8 bases. The CDR3 length is 14 residues. Per germline, CDR1 SGHTA and CDR2 FQGNSA. V shed 4 bases, J shed 10 bases, and the junction held 6 bases outside the gene matches. This chain's CDR3 is CASSSNRQGSPLHF. The CDR3 nucleotides are TGTGCCAGCAGCTCCAACCGACAGGGGTCACCCCTCCACTTT. The whole variable domain, remainder taken from reference TRBV7-2 and TRBJ1-6, is GAGVSQSPSNKVTEKGKDVELRCDPISGHTALYWYRQSLGQGLEFLIYFQGNSAPDKSGLPSDRFSAERTGGSVSTLTIQRTQQEDSAVYLCASSSNRQGSPLHFGNGTRLTVT.

The V and J genes are TRBV5-1 and TRBJ1-2; 9 nucleotides align to TRBD1. The CDR3 spans 14 residues. V lost 4 bases and J lost 3; bases outside the gene matches: 4. Germline V gene sequence: CDR1 SGHRS, CDR2 YFSETQ. CDR3 coding DNA: TGCGCCAGCAGCCGGGGACAGGGCGACTATGGCTACACCTTC. It translates to CASSRGQGDYGYTF.